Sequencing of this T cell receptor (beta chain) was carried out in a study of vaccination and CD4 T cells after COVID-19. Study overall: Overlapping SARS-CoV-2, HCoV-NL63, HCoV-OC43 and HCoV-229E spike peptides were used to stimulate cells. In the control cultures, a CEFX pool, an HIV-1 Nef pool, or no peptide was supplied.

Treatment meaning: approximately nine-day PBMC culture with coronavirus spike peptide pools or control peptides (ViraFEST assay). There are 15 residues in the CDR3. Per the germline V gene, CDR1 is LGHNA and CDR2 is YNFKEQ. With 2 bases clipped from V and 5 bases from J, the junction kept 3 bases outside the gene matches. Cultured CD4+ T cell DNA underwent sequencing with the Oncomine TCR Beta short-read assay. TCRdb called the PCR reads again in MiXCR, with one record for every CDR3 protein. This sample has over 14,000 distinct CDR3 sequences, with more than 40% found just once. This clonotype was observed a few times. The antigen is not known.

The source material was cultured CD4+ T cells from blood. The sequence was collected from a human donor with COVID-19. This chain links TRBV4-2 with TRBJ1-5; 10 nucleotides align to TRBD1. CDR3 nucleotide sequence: TGTGCCAGCAGCCAACAAGGGACAGGGGATCAGCCCCAGCATTTT. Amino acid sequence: CASSQQGTGDQPQHF.